These T cell receptor beta chains were read from a single sample in a study of blood T cell repertoires in COVID-19. Clones were sequenced by immunoSEQ multiplex PCR, and TCRdb holds only the in-frame ones, with some missing. Altogether 250,000 or so clones are present, about 88% being singletons, with the ten largest covering roughly 2.5%. The sequenced sample consisted of peripheral blood. All receptors derive from a woman aged 60-75 years with acute or convalescent COVID-19. CDR3s include the opening cysteine and the closing phenylalanine or tryptophan. The D gene is left open where the match is weak. Not every row has a clone size; where given, it reads once, few, many or a size class.

cdr3_nt cdr3_aa j_call v_call d_call clone_size
TGCGCCAGCAGTTTAGAGTGGCAGGGGGCAGATACGCAGTATTTT CASSLEWQGADTQYF TRBJ2-3 TRBV10-2 TRBD1 NA
TGTGCCAGCAGTGAATATATGGGGCCCGCCTCTGGAAACACCATATATTTT CASSEYMGPASGNTIYF TRBJ1-3 TRBV6-1 NA NA
TGTGCCAGCAGCTTAGGACAGGGAATCAATCAGCCCCAGCATTTT CASSLGQGINQPQHF TRBJ1-5 TRBV5-8 TRBD1 NA
TGTGCCATCAGTGAGTCGTCTAGCCGAACCGGGGAGCTGTTTTTT CAISESSSRTGELFF TRBJ2-2 TRBV10-3 NA NA
TGTGCCAGCAGCATTACAGGTTATAGCAATCAGCCCCAGCATTTT CASSITGYSNQPQHF TRBJ1-5 TRBV11-2 NA NA
TGTGCCAGCAAATTGGGAAGCGGGGGGCCCTCCTACGAGCAGTACTTC CASKLGSGGPSYEQYF TRBJ2-7 TRBV2 TRBD2 NA
TGTGCCAGCAGCCCAGGACAGGGCCTATATAGCAATCAGCCCCAGCATTTT CASSPGQGLYSNQPQHF TRBJ1-5 TRBV7-8 TRBD1 NA
TGTGCCAGCGGGACACCGCCTGCAACTAATGAAAAACTGTTTTTT CASGTPPATNEKLFF TRBJ1-4 TRBV19 NA NA
TGTGCCAGCAGCAAAGAGGGACTAGCGGGGCCCGGGGAGCTGTTTTTT CASSKEGLAGPGELFF TRBJ2-2 TRBV21-1 NA NA
TGTGCCAGCATGCGGGGGAATCAGCCCCAGCATTTT CASMRGNQPQHF TRBJ1-5 TRBV2 NA many
TGCGCCAGCAGCTTGGCGGTCTCTGGGGCCAACGTCCTGACTTTC CASSLAVSGANVLTF TRBJ2-6 TRBV5-1 NA once
TGTGCCAGCAGCTTTAGCCCTCGGGACAGCAAATCCTATGGCTACACCTTC CASSFSPRDSKSYGYTF TRBJ1-2 TRBV7-9 TRBD1 NA
TGTGCCTGGGGACGGGACAGGGACACCGGGGAGCTGTTTTTT CAWGRDRDTGELFF TRBJ2-2 TRBV30 TRBD1 NA
TGTGCCAGCAGCTCCGGGGGCAATCAGCCCCAGCATTTT CASSSGGNQPQHF TRBJ1-5 TRBV3-1/TRBV3-2 NA NA